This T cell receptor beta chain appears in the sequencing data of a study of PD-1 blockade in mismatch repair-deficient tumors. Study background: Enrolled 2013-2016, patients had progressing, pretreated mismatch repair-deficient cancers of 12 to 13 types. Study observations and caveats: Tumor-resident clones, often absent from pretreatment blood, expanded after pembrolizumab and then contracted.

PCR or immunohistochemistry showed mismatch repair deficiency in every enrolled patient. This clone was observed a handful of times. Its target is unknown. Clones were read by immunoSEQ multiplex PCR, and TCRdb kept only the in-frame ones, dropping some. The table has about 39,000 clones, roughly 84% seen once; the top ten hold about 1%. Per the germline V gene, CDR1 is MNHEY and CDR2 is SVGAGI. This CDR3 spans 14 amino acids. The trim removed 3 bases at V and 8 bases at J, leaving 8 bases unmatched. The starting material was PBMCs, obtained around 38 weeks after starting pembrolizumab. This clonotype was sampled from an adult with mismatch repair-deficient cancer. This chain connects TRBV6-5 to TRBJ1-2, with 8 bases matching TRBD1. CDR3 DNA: TGTGCCAGCAGTTATTGGGACAGGCCTGGGGGCTACACCTTC. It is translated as CASSYWDRPGGYTF.